This T cell receptor (beta chain) is drawn from a study of blood T cells in healthy people across ages. Study-wide points: The donors' CMV status was not determined, possibly confounding changes in expanded clonotypes. Donors of long life had a larger count of naive CD4+ cells and greater diversity than aged donors.

This clonotype occurred many times. Its specificity is unknown. Together with a sample-barcoded 5' primer, a J-beta primer mix was included in a second PCR lasting roughly 6 to 12 cycles. Researchers report that a template-switch adaptor with 12 random nucleotides tagged each cDNA molecule. No fewer than 2.5 million CDR3-containing paired-end reads came from each sample. TCRdb recomputed calls from the 5' RACE reads with MiXCR, one row per CDR3 protein. The table lists hundreds of thousands of distinct CDR3 sequences, about 43% of them singletons, with roughly 30% in the top ten. Sequencing input: blood. The TCR was taken from a man aged 80 or over in good health.

The CDR3, as DNA: TGTGCCAGCAGTTTAATGGCAGGGAACACAGATACGCAGTATTTT. Translated: CASSLMAGNTDTQYF. The chain employs TRBV12-3 or TRBV12-4 and TRBJ2-3, with D possibly being TRBD1 (5 bases). This CDR3 is 15 amino acids long. V shed 2 bases and J shed 2 bases, with 11 bases lying between them.